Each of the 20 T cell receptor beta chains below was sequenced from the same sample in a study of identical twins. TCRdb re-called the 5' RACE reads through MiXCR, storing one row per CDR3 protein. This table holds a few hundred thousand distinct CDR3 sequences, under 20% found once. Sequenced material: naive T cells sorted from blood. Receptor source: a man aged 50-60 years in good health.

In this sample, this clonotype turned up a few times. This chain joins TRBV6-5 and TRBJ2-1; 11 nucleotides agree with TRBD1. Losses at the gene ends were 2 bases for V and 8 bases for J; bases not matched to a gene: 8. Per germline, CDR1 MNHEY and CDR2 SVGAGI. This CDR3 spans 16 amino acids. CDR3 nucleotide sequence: TGTGCCAGCAGTTACGCTAGGACAGGGGGCACCCATGAGCAGTTCTTC. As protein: CASSYARTGGTHEQFF.

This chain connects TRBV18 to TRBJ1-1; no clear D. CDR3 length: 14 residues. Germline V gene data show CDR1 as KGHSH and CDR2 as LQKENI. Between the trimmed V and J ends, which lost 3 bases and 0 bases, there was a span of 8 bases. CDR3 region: CASSPQNMNTEAFF. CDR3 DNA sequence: TGTGCCAGCTCACCGCAGAACATGAACACTGAAGCTTTCTTT.

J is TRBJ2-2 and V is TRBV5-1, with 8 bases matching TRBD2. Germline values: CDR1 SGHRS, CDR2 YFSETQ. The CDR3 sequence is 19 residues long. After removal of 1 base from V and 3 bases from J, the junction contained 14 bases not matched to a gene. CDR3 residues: CASSLYPQSSGDDTGELFF. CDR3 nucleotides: TGCGCCAGCAGCTTGTACCCCCAAAGTAGCGGGGACGACACCGGGGAGCTGTTTTTT.

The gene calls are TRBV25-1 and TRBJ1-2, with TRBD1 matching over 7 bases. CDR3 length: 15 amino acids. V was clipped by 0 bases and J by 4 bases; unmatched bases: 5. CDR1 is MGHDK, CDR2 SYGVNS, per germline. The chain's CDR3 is CASSEYFEGAYGYTF. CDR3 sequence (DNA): TGTGCCAGCAGTGAATACTTTGAGGGGGCCTATGGCTACACCTTC.

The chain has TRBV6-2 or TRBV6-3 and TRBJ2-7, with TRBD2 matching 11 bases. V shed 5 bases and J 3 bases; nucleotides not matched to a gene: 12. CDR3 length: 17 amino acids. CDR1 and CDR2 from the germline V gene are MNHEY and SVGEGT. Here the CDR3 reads CASSTFDSGRAIYEQYF. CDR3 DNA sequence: TGTGCCAGCAGTACTTTCGATAGCGGGAGGGCCATCTACGAGCAGTACTTC.

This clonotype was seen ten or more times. In nucleotides, the CDR3 is TGTGCCAGCAGTCCGGGGACAGGGGGTCGGGGTCAGCCCCAGCATTTT. Its translation is CASSPGTGGRGQPQHF. The rearrangement uses TRBV27 and TRBJ1-5, with 11 bases lining up with TRBD1. The CDR3 length is 16 residues. Unmatched junction bases numbered 9, after V lost 5 bases and J lost 6 bases. Germline loops: CDR1 MNHEY, CDR2 SMNVEV (reference sequence).

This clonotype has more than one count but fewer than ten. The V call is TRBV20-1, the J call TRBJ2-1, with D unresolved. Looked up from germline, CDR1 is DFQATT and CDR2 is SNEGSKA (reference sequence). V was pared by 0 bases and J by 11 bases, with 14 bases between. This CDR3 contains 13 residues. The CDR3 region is CSARDSAAEKQFF. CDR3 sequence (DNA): TGCAGTGCTAGAGATTCTGCCGCGGAAAAGCAGTTCTTC.

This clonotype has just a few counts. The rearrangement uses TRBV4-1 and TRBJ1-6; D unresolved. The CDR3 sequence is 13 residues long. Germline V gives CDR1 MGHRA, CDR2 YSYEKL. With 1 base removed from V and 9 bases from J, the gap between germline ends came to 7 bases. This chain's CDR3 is CASSQVLVSPLHF. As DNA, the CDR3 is TGCGCCAGCAGCCAAGTCTTGGTTTCACCCCTCCACTTT.

CDR3 region: CSARDLVRAANQPQHF. DNA for the CDR3: TGCAGTGCTAGAGACCTGGTCAGGGCGGCGAATCAGCCCCAGCATTTT. V is TRBV20-1 and J is TRBJ1-5, with a tentative D call TRBD1 (5 bases). With 0 bases removed from V and 4 bases from J, the gap between germline ends came to 16 bases. This CDR3 comprises 16 residues. Looked up from germline, CDR1 is DFQATT and CDR2 is SNEGSKA (reference sequence).

CDR3 sequence (DNA): TGCGCCAGCGCTGCCGTCTCTGGGACTAGGGGAAACACCGGGGAGCTGTTTTTT. It specifies CASAAVSGTRGNTGELFF. The gene calls are TRBV5-1 and TRBJ2-2; 8 nucleotides match TRBD2. With V trimmed by 7 bases and J by 2 bases, 16 bases remained unmatched. Germline V gene data show CDR1 as SGHRS and CDR2 as YFSETQ. The CDR3 totals 18 residues.

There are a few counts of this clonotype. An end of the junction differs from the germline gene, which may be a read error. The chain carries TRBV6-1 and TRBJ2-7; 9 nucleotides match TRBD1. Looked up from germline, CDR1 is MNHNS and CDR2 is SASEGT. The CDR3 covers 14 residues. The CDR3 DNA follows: TGTGCAAGCAAAGTCGGGACAGGGAGTCGCGAGCAGTACTTC. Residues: CASKVGTGSREQYF.

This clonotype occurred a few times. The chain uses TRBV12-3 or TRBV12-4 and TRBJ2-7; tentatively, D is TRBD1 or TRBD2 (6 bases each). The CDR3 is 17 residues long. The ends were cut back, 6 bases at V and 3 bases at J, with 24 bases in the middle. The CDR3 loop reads CASRGTGVRDKNYEQYF. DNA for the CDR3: TGTGCCAGCAGAGGGACTGGGGTCCGGGACAAAAACTACGAGCAGTACTTC.

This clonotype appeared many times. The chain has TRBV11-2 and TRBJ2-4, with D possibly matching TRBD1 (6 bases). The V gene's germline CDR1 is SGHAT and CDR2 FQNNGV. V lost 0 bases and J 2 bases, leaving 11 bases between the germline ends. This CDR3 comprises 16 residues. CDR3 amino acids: CASSLDYRDTKNIQYF. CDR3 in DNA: TGTGCCAGCAGCTTAGACTACAGGGATACCAAAAACATTCAGTACTTC.

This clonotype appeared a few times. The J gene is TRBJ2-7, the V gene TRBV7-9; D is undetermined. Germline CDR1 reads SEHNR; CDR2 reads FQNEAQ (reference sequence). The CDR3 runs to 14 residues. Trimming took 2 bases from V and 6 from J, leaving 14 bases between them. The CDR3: CASSLNGHFREQYF. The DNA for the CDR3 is TGTGCCAGCAGCTTAAATGGGCATTTTCGCGAGCAGTACTTC.

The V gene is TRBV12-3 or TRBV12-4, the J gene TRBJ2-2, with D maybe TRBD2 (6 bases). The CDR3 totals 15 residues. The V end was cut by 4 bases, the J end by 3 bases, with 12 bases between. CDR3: CASSSGRGYTGELFF. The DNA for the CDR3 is TGTGCCAGCAGTTCCGGGAGAGGCTACACCGGGGAGCTGTTTTTT.

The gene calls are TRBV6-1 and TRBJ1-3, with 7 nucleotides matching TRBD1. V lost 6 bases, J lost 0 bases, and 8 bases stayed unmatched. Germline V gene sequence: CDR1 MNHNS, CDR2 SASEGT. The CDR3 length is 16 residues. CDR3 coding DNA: TGTGCCAGCAGGAGGGCGGACAGGTTCTCTGGAAACACCATATATTTT. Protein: CASRRADRFSGNTIYF.

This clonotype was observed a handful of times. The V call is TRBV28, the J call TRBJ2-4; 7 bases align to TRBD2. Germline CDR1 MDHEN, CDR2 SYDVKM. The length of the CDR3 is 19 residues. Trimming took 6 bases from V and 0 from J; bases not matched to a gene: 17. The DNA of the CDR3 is TGTGCCAGCAGCGGACACCACGCGGGAGTATCGCTAGCCAAAAACATTCAGTACTTC. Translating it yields CASSGHHAGVSLAKNIQYF.

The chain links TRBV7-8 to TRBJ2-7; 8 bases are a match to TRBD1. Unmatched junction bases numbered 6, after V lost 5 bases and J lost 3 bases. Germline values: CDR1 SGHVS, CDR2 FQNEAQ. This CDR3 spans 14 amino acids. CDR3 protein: CASSRTGMNYEQYF. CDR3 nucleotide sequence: TGTGCCAGCAGCCGGACAGGGATGAACTACGAGCAGTACTTC. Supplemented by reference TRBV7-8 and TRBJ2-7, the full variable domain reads GAGVSQSPRYKVAKRGQDVALRCDPISGHVSLFWYQQALGQGPEFLTYFQNEAQLDKSGLPSDRFFAERPEGSVSTLKIQRTQQEDSAVYLCASSRTGMNYEQYFGPGTRLTVT.

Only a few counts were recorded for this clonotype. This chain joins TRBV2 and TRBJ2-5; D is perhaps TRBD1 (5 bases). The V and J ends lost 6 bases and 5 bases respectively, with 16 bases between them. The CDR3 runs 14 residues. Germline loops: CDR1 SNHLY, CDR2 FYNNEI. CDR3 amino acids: CASRGALPGETQYF. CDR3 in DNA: TGTGCCAGCAGAGGGGCCCTACCTGGGGAGACCCAGTACTTC.

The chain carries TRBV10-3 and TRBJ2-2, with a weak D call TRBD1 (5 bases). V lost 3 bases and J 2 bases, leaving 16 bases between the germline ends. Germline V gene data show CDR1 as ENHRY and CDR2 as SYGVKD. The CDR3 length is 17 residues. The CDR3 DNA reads TGTGCCATCAGTGACCAGACCAAGACAGTCAACACCGGGGAGCTGTTTTTT. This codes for CAISDQTKTVNTGELFF.